This T cell receptor beta chain was captured in a study of blood T cell repertoires in COVID-19. Study summary: T cells, B-cell-depleted T cells, or PBMCs supplied cDNA or gDNA.

Profiling relied on immunoSEQ multiplex PCR, and the TCRdb table lists in-frame clones only, not all of them. The table lists roughly 200,000 clones, around 86% of them singletons. The Seattle patients, enrolled during active infection, were followed longitudinally. Germline V gives CDR1 MNHEY, CDR2 SVGAGI. The germline V and J ends were trimmed by 2 bases and 3 bases, with 8 bases remaining between them. CDR3 length: 14 residues. The sequence derives from a woman aged 80 or older with COVID-19, enrolled during active disease. V gene TRBV6-5 combines with J gene TRBJ1-5, with D tentatively TRBD1 (5 bases). The specimen sequenced was peripheral blood. The CDR3 region is CASSYAGPNQPQHF. The CDR3 DNA reads as TGTGCCAGCAGTTACGCAGGGCCCAATCAGCCCCAGCATTTT.